This TCR beta chain is from a study of regulatory T cells in long-lasting Graves disease. In its sample, this clonotype was seen many times. This CDR3 has 13 amino acids. V lost 2 bases to trimming and J lost 5 bases, with 9 bases between them. CDR1 is ENHRY and CDR2 is SYGVKD in the germline V gene. As for time point: newly diagnosed GD, antithyroid drugs for less than 3 months. Isolated PBMC RNA provided the starting material for the TCR library. Arm-PCR with iRepertoire HTBI primers amplified the CDR3 regions for these TCR beta libraries. TCRdb independently ran MiXCR on the multiplex PCR reads; one entry per CDR3 protein. This table has roughly 420,000 distinct CDR3 sequences, over 15% appearing once. The sample was also linked to a second study, of T cells in Graves' hyperthyroidism and ophthalmopathy.

The sequenced sample was peripheral blood mononuclear cells (PBMCs), obtained at new diagnosis, from a patient treated with antithyroid drugs. The V and J genes are TRBV10-3 and TRBJ1-2; D is ambiguous. The clonotype was recovered from a woman under 40 with Graves disease. The CDR3 sequence is CAISEPRAYGYTF. CDR3 in DNA: TGTGCCATCAGTGAGCCTCGGGCGTATGGCTACACCTTC.